Following are 5 T cell receptor beta chains from one sample sequenced in a study of control samples from healthy donors and cancer patients. Some clones are missing from TCRdb's copy, which holds only in-frame ones; the method was immunoSEQ multiplex PCR. This sample carries 150,000 or so clones, approximately 93% of them seen once, and the ten largest clones take less than 6%. The sample was blood. All receptors derive from a man younger than 30 in good health.

The chain combines TRBV7-2 with TRBJ2-1; 7 nucleotides line up with TRBD2. The CDR3 is 13 amino acids. Germline values: CDR1 SGHTA, CDR2 FQGNSA. J lost 12 bases, V lost 0 bases, and 5 bases had no gene match. The CDR3 DNA follows: TGTGCCAGCAGCTTAGCTGGCGGGAGCCCGCAGTTCTTC. This sequence encodes CASSLAGGSPQFF.

The gene calls are TRBV4-1 and TRBJ1-1, with D tentatively TRBD1 (5 bases). The V gene's germline CDR1 is MGHRA and CDR2 YSYEKL. V gave up 0 bases and J gave up 7 bases, with 15 bases separating them. The CDR3 spans 15 residues. This CDR3 is CASSQELGRTIEAFF. The CDR3 region has the DNA TGCGCCAGCAGCCAAGAACTGGGACGGACGATTGAAGCTTTCTTT.

The chain combines TRBV19 with TRBJ1-5; D gene ambiguous. The V and J ends lost 7 bases and 0 bases respectively, with 13 bases between them. Germline V gene sequence: CDR1 LNHDA, CDR2 SQIVND (reference sequence). This CDR3 contains 15 residues. The CDR3 is CASKPRPISNQPQHF. CDR3 in DNA: TGTGCCAGTAAACCCCGGCCGATTAGCAATCAGCCCCAGCATTTT.

V and J are TRBV5-5 and TRBJ2-7; TRBD1 is a possible D gene (6 bases). The V end lost 4 bases, the J end lost 0 bases, and 8 bases lay between the germline ends. The CDR3 is made up of 13 amino acids. Germline values: CDR1 SGHKS, CDR2 YYEKEE (reference sequence). The CDR3 nucleotides read TGTGCCAGCAGCGGACAGCACTCCTACGAGCAGTACTTC. This gives the protein CASSGQHSYEQYF.

This chain uses TRBV7-8 with TRBJ2-7, with D possibly being TRBD1 or TRBD2 (5 bases each). V lost 1 base to trimming and J lost 7 bases, with 17 bases between them. The CDR3 has 15 residues. CDR1 SGHVS and CDR2 FQNEAQ come from the germline V gene. CDR3: CASSLGPKGSWEQYF. CDR3 bases: TGTGCCAGCAGCTTAGGCCCGAAGGGGAGTTGGGAGCAGTACTTC.